The 30 T cell receptor beta chains below all came from one sample that was sequenced in a study of OX40 agonist ivuxolimab in advanced cancers. The method was immunoSEQ multiplex PCR; TCRdb's version includes in-frame clones alone and lacks a portion of them. The sample lists tens of thousands of clones; 84% were seen once. Specimen: CD4+ or CD8+ T cells sorted from blood, collected in a trial of the OX40 agonist ivuxolimab. The receptor set was obtained from an adult with an advanced solid tumor such as melanoma, head and neck, liver or kidney cancer.

V is TRBV27 and J is TRBJ2-1; 7 bases align to TRBD1. CDR1 and CDR2 from the germline V gene are MNHEY and SMNVEV (reference sequence). There are 14 residues in the CDR3. The junction had 15 bases not matched to a gene; V was cut back by 8 bases and J by 11 bases. CDR3 DNA: TGTGCCAGCCAAACAGGGGTCTCCCCAAGCCAGCAGTTCTTC. Encoded protein: CASQTGVSPSQQFF.

This clone was recorded a few times. The chain uses TRBV6-4 and TRBJ2-3; tentatively, D is TRBD1 (5 bases). Looked up from germline, CDR1 is MRHNA and CDR2 is SNTAGT. CDR3 size: 15 residues. V lost 2 bases and J lost 6, with 15 bases in between. The CDR3, as DNA: TGTGCCAGCAGTGACACAGGTCTCCCACTGGATACGCAGTATTTT. Translating gives CASSDTGLPLDTQYF.

The DNA for the CDR3 is TGTGCTAGCTCCGAGGCCTCCTACGAGCAGTACTTC. This gives the protein CASSEASYEQYF. V is TRBV28 and J is TRBJ2-7; the D is unclear. Germline values: CDR1 MDHEN, CDR2 SYDVKM. The CDR3 runs to 12 residues.

This clone was seen a few times. The chain couples TRBV7-9 to TRBJ1-1, with 7 bases matching TRBD1. CDR3 length: 15 residues. Looked up from germline, CDR1 is SEHNR and CDR2 is FQNEAQ (reference sequence). Trimming took 5 bases from V and 0 from J; bases not matched to a gene: 6. The CDR3: CASSQNRGVNTEAFF. In DNA form, the CDR3 reads TGTGCCAGCAGCCAAAACAGGGGCGTGAACACTGAAGCTTTCTTT.

The chain has TRBV27 and TRBJ2-7, with D tentatively TRBD1 (5 bases). Trimming left V 8 bases short and J 1 base short, with 12 bases between. This CDR3 has 13 residues. CDR1 and CDR2 (germline): MNHEY, SMNVEV (reference sequence). The CDR3 region is CASGLQASYEQYF. The CDR3 DNA is TGTGCCAGCGGGCTACAGGCGTCCTACGAGCAGTACTTC.

This clone was seen repeatedly, ten times or more. The chain recombines TRBV7-6 with TRBJ2-1; the match to TRBD2 covers 9 bases. CDR1 and CDR2 (germline): SGHVS, FNYEAQ. This CDR3 has 17 residues. Trimming took 2 bases from V and 1 from J; bases not matched to a gene: 6. The CDR3 reads CASSLLAGSGSYNEQFF. In DNA, the CDR3 is TGTGCCAGCAGCTTACTAGCGGGAAGCGGTTCCTACAATGAGCAGTTCTTC. Filled out from reference TRBV7-6 and TRBJ2-1, the complete variable domain reads GAGVSQSPRYKVTKRGQDVALRCDPISGHVSLYWYRQALGQGPEFLTYFNYEAQQDKSGLPNDRFSAERPEGSISTLTIQRTEQRDSAMYRCASSLLAGSGSYNEQFFGPGTRLTVL.

The CDR3 loop reads CASSQRGLMVEQYF. Here the CDR3 DNA reads TGCGCCAGCAGCCAAAGGGGACTAATGGTCGAGCAGTACTTC. The V and J genes are TRBV4-1 and TRBJ2-7, with 7 nucleotides matching TRBD2. V trimming: 2 bases; J trimming: 6 bases; junction bases outside the gene matches: 7. This CDR3 is 14 amino acids long. Germline V gene lookup returns CDR1 MGHRA and CDR2 YSYEKL.

The chain joins TRBV6-5 to TRBJ2-3; the D is unclear. The CDR3 loop spans 14 amino acids. CDR1 and CDR2 from the germline V gene are MNHEY and SVGAGI. V was cut by 10 bases and J by 1 base, with 15 bases left in between. CDR3 coding DNA: TGTGCCACCGTAGGGTATGAAGGCACAGATACGCAGTATTTT. Translation gives CATVGYEGTDTQYF.

The chain uses TRBV28 and TRBJ1-2; the D is unclear. The CDR3 is made up of 11 amino acids. Germline CDR1 MDHEN, CDR2 SYDVKM. The V end lost 5 bases, the J end lost 7 bases, and 8 bases lay between the germline ends. The CDR3 nucleotides read TGTGCCAGCAGTGACCATTTTGGCTACACCTTC. Its translation: CASSDHFGYTF.

This chain links TRBV2 with TRBJ1-5; 9 positions match TRBD1. Germline V lookup: CDR1 SNHLY, CDR2 FYNNEI. J lost 4 bases, V lost 7 bases, and 11 bases had no gene match. The CDR3 totals 16 residues. CDR3 region: CASNPISDRGNQPQHF. The CDR3 DNA reads as TGTGCCAGCAACCCAATCTCGGACAGGGGAAATCAGCCCCAGCATTTT.

The J gene is TRBJ2-3, the V gene TRBV4-1, with a tentative D call TRBD2 (6 bases). Germline V CDR1 and CDR2: MGHRA, YSYEKL. V dropped 4 bases and J dropped 2 bases, with 10 bases sitting between them. The CDR3 is 14 amino acids. The CDR3 is CASSPWRDTDTQYF. The CDR3 DNA reads as TGCGCCAGCAGCCCCTGGCGGGACACAGATACGCAGTATTTT.

The chain recombines TRBV28 with TRBJ2-5; D is undetermined. Trimming shortened V by 3 bases and J by 5 bases, and 13 bases separated the two germline ends. Germline lookup yields CDR1 MDHEN and CDR2 SYDVKM. The CDR3 runs to 14 residues. CDR3 in amino acids: CASSFKGPLETQYF. The CDR3 nucleotides read TGTGCCAGCAGTTTTAAGGGCCCCCTGGAGACCCAGTACTTC.

J is TRBJ2-3 and V is TRBV28; D is unclear. V was cut by 5 bases and J by 2 bases, with 5 bases left in between. The CDR3 has 12 amino acids. Per germline, CDR1 MDHEN and CDR2 SYDVKM. DNA for the CDR3: TGTGCCAGCAGTACAGCCACAGATACGCAGTATTTT. Amino acids: CASSTATDTQYF.

This chain joins TRBV4-1 and TRBJ2-1, with 7 bases lining up with TRBD2. Germline CDR1 reads MGHRA; CDR2 reads YSYEKL. V lost 1 base, J lost 4 bases, and 13 bases stayed unmatched. This CDR3 is built from 18 residues. CDR3 nucleotides: TGCGCCAGCAGCCAAGCCCCCGGCTCAGCGGGGAGATACAATGAGCAGTTCTTC. Translation: CASSQAPGSAGRYNEQFF.

The V and J genes are TRBV29-1 and TRBJ2-7; tentatively, D is TRBD1 (8 bases). CDR1 and CDR2 (germline): SQVTM, ANQGSEA. The CDR3 covers 19 residues. Between the trimmed V and J ends, which lost 2 bases and 4 bases, there was a span of 30 bases. The CDR3: CSVELWGGAPQGAAYEQYF. DNA for the CDR3: TGCAGCGTTGAACTATGGGGGGGAGCCCCCCAGGGGGCCGCTTACGAGCAGTACTTC.

The J gene is TRBJ2-5, the V gene TRBV6-4; no firm D call. The CDR3 is 17 residues long. Trimming removed 7 bases from V and 5 bases from J, with 26 bases in between. In germline, CDR1 is MRHNA, CDR2 SNTAGT. For the CDR3, the DNA is TGTGCCAGCAATAATGTAGTGGGCAACAGATCCGCCGAGACCCAGTACTTC. Amino acid sequence: CASNNVVGNRSAETQYF.

The CDR3: CASSPGGSLFNEQYF. The CDR3 bases are TGTGCCAGCAGTCCCGGGGGGTCACTGTTTAACGAGCAGTACTTC. The chain combines TRBV6-5 with TRBJ2-7; TRBD2 agrees at 7 bases. This CDR3 is built from 15 residues. With V trimmed by 5 bases and J by 5 bases, 12 bases remained unmatched. Germline CDR1 and CDR2: MNHEY and SVGAGI.

The J gene is TRBJ1-5, the V gene TRBV28; D uncertain. Germline V gene data show CDR1 as MDHEN and CDR2 as SYDVKM. CDR3 length: 13 amino acids. V lost 2 bases to trimming and J lost 7 bases, with 9 bases between them. This CDR3 is CASSLGRRQPQHF. CDR3 DNA sequence: TGTGCCAGCAGTTTAGGCCGGAGGCAGCCCCAGCATTTT.

The rearrangement uses TRBV30 and TRBJ1-2; D uncertain. Germline lookup yields CDR1 GTSNPN and CDR2 SVGIG (reference sequence). CDR3 size: 13 residues. The V and J ends lost 2 bases and 8 bases respectively, with 15 bases between them. The CDR3 region has the DNA TGTGCCTGGAGTTCGCCCAGGATAGGAGGCTACACCTTC. This gives the protein CAWSSPRIGGYTF. The whole variable domain, filled in from reference TRBV30 and TRBJ1-2, reads SQTIHQWPATLVQPVGSPLSLECTVEGTSNPNLYWYRQAAGRGLQLLFYSVGIGQISSEVPQNLSASRPQDRQFILSSKKLLLSDSGFYLCAWSSPRIGGYTFGSGTRLTVV.

V and J are TRBV15 and TRBJ2-1; D unclear. Germline CDR1 reads LNHNV; CDR2 reads YYDKDF (reference sequence). The V end was cut by 0 bases, the J end by 3 bases, with 6 bases between. The CDR3 consists of 14 residues. The CDR3 loop reads CATSRDRVYNEQFF. Written as DNA, the CDR3 is TGTGCCACCAGCAGAGATCGGGTCTACAATGAGCAGTTCTTC.

The chain couples TRBV11-2 to TRBJ2-3, with 14 bases matching TRBD2. This CDR3 contains 18 residues. Germline lookup yields CDR1 SGHAT and CDR2 FQNNGV. J lost 6 bases, V lost 1 base, and 9 bases had no gene match. For the CDR3, the DNA is TGTGCCAGCAGCTTAGCCGGGGGGACTAGCGGGAGTACGGATACGCAGTATTTT. Amino acid sequence: CASSLAGGTSGSTDTQYF.

The chain recombines TRBV5-1 with TRBJ2-5, with 10 bases that match TRBD2. The DNA matches TRBJ2-7 better at its end, which makes the J call doubtful. The CDR3 sequence is 14 residues long. The germline gives CDR1 SGHRS, CDR2 YFSETQ. CDR3 sequence: CASSLAGVSYEQYF. CDR3 coding DNA: TGCGCCAGCAGCCTAGCGGGAGTCTCCTACGAGCAGTACTTC.

The J gene is TRBJ1-1, the V gene TRBV19; 10 positions agree with TRBD1. The V gene end was trimmed by 5 bases and the J gene end by 4 bases; junction bases not matched to a gene: 7. The CDR3 is 15 residues long. Germline-derived CDR1 and CDR2 are LNHDA and SQIVND (reference sequence). CDR3 nucleotides: TGTGCCAGTAGTTCGACAGGGGGCGCGGGCACTGAAGCTTTCTTT. Its protein product is CASSSTGGAGTEAFF.

This clone has only a few counts. The chain recombines TRBV19 with TRBJ1-1; D is uncertain. Trimming left V 10 bases short and J 12 bases short, with 18 bases between. The CDR3 is made up of 11 amino acids. The germline V gene has CDR1 LNHDA and CDR2 SQIVND (reference sequence). CDR3 sequence (DNA): TGTGCCATTAAGGGCTTGGGATCGACTTTCTTT. Protein sequence: CAIKGLGSTFF.

This clone was picked up one time. The genes are TRBV27 and TRBJ2-2, with TRBD1 identical over 7 bases. After removal of 6 bases from V and 1 base from J, the junction contained 8 bases not matched to a gene. Germline V gene lookup returns CDR1 MNHEY and CDR2 SMNVEV (reference sequence). The CDR3 is 16 residues long. The CDR3 loop is CASRDRAFWNTGELFF. In DNA, the CDR3 is TGTGCCAGCAGAGACAGGGCTTTTTGGAACACCGGGGAGCTGTTTTTT.

This clone was observed a single time. The J gene is TRBJ1-5, the V gene TRBV11-2; unclear D gene. Per the germline V gene, CDR1 is SGHAT and CDR2 is FQNNGV. The V gene lost 5 bases and the J gene lost 3 bases, with 14 bases spanning the gap. This CDR3 comprises 15 residues. The CDR3 region is CASSLRRLINQPQHF. DNA of the CDR3: TGTGCCAGCAGCCTTAGGCGTCTGATCAATCAGCCCCAGCATTTT.

V is TRBV7-2 and J is TRBJ2-7, with 7 bases that match TRBD2. The CDR3 is made up of 13 amino acids. Germline CDR1 is SGHTA and CDR2 is FQGNSA. V lost 4 bases and J lost 2; bases outside the gene matches: 2. The CDR3 nucleotides read TGTGCCAGCAGCTCAGCGGGAACCTACGAGCAGTACTTC. Translation gives CASSSAGTYEQYF.

This clone was picked up a small number of times. The rearrangement links TRBV19 to TRBJ2-7; maybe TRBD2 (5 bases). CDR1 and CDR2 from the germline V gene are LNHDA and SQIVND (reference sequence). CDR3 length equals 15 residues. V dropped 0 bases and J dropped 6 bases, with 15 bases sitting between them. The CDR3 nucleotides read TGTGCCAGTAGTATAGATCGGGCTAGCATCGGCGAGCAGTACTTC. Its translation is CASSIDRASIGEQYF.

The chain links TRBV7-9 to TRBJ2-1; the D gene is possibly TRBD1 (5 bases). Germline V gene data show CDR1 as SEHNR and CDR2 as FQNEAQ (reference sequence). CDR3 length equals 15 residues. V dropped 3 bases and J dropped 6 bases, with 15 bases sitting between them. The CDR3 loop is CASSFRTAGINEQFF. The CDR3 DNA sequence: TGTGCCAGCAGCTTCCGGACGGCAGGGATCAATGAGCAGTTCTTC.

V and J are TRBV6-4 and TRBJ2-7, with 9 nucleotides matching TRBD1. V was clipped by 9 bases and J by 5 bases; unmatched bases: 11. Germline V gives CDR1 MRHNA, CDR2 SNTAGT. This CDR3 has 14 residues. CDR3 in DNA: TGTGCCAGTTCGGAGGGGACAGGGTCCCACGAGCAGTACTTC. Its protein is CASSEGTGSHEQYF.